The T cell receptor beta chain under discussion was sequenced for a study of graft-versus-host responses after intestinal transplantation. The CDR3 covers 12 residues. Trimming took off 2 bases at V and 6 bases at J, with 7 bases between the two ends. Per germline, CDR1 ENHRY and CDR2 SYGVKD. Method: immunoSEQ multiplex PCR; TCRdb's copy keeps in-frame clones and lacks some. The sample consists of approximately 130,000 clones, around 90% of them appearing once. Study-wide points: Peak circulating GvH clone levels tracked with early post-transplant HvG declines. Investigators detected GvH clones in recipient marrow, with some emerging earlier in ileum or blood.

On this clone: Antigen specificity is unknown.

The sample consisted of unstimulated CD4+ T cells sorted from spleen or lymph node cells, taken before intestinal transplant. This chain links TRBV10-3 with TRBJ1-2; D is ambiguous. This receptor was taken from a human donor who received an intestinal transplant. The CDR3: CAISELEHGYTF. The CDR3 nucleotides are TGTGCCATCAGTGAGCTGGAGCATGGCTACACCTTC.